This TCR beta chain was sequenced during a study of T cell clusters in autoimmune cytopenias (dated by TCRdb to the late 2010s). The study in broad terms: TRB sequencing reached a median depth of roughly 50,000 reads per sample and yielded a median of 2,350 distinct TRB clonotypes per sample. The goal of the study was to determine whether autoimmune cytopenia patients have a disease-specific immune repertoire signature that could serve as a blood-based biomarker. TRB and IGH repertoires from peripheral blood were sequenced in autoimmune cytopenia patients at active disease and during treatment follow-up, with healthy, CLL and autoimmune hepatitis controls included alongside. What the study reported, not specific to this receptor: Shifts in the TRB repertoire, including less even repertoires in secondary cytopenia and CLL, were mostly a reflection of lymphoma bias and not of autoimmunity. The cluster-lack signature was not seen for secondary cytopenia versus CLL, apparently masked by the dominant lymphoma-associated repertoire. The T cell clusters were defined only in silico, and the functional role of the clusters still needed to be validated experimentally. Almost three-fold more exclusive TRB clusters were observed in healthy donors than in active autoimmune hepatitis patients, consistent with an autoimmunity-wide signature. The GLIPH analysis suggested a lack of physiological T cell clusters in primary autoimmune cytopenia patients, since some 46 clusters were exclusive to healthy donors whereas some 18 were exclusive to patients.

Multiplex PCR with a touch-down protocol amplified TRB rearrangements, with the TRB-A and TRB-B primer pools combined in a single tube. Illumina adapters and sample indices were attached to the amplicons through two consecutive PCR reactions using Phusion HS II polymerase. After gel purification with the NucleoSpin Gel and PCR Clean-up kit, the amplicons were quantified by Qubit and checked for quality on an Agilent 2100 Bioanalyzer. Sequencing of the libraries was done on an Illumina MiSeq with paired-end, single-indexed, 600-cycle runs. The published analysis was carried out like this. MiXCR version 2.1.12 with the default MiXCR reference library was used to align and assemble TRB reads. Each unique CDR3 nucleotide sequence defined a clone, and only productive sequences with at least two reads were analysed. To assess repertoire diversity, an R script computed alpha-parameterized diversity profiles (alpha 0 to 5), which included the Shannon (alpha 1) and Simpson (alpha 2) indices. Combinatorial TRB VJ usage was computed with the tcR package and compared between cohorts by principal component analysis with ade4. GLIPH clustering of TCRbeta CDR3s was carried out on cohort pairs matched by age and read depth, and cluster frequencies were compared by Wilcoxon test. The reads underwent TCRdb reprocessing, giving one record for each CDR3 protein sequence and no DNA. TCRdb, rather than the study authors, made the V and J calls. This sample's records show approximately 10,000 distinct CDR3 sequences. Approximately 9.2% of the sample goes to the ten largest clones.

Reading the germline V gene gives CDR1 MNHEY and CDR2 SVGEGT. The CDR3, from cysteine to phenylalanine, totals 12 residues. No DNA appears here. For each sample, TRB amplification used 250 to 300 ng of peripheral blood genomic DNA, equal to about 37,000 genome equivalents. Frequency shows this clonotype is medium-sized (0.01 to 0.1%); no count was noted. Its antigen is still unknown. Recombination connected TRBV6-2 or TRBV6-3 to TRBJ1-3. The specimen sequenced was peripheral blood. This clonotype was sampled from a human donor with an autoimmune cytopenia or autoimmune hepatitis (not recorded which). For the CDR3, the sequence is CASATAGNTIYF.